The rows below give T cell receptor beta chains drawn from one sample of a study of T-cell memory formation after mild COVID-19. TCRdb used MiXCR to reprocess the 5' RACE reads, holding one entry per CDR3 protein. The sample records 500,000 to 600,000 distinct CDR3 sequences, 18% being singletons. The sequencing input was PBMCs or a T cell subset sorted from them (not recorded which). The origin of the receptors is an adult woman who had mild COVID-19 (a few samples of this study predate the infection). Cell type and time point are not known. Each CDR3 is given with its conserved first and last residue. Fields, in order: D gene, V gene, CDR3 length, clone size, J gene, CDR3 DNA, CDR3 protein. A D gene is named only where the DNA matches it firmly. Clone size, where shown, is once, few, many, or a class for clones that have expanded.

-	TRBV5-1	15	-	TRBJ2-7	TGCGCCAGCGATCCCTCGGGGCGGCCATCCGACGAGCAGTACTTC	CASDPSGRPSDEQYF
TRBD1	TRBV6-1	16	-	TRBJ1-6	TGTGCCAGCAGTTTGCCGGGACAGGGGACTAATTCACCCCTCCACTTT	CASSLPGQGTNSPLHF
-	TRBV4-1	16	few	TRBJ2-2	TGCGCCAGCAGCCAAGATGTACAGGAGTACACCGGGGAGCTGTTTTTT	CASSQDVQEYTGELFF
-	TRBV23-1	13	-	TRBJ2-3	TGCGCCAGCATTCTAGATTGGGTAGATACGCAGTATTTT	CASILDWVDTQYF
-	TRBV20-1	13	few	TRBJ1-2	TGCAGTGCCCCACAGGGTACTAACTATGGCTACACCTTC	CSAPQGTNYGYTF
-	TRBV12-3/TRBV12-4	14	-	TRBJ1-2	TGTGCCAGCAGTTTAGTCCGGGACGCTTCGTGGTACACCTTC	CASSLVRDASWYTF
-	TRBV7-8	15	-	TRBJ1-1	TGTGCCAGCAGCCCAGAATACAGTATGAACACTGAAGCTTTCTTT	CASSPEYSMNTEAFF
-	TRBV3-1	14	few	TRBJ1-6	TGTGCCAGCAGCCGGGACACCATGAATTCACCCCTCCACTTT	CASSRDTMNSPLHF
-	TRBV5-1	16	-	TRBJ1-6	TGCGCCAGCAGCTTGACAGGGCGCGAATATAATTCACCCCTCCACTTT	CASSLTGREYNSPLHF
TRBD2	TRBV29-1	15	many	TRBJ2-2	TGCAGCGTTGAATCGGGGGGAGCGAACACCGGGGAGCTGTTTTTT	CSVESGGANTGELFF